This T cell receptor beta chain comes out of a study of cytomegalovirus exposure and HLA in healthy donors. General study points: A few of the chains that were CMV-associated were confirmed in vitro to be specific for CMV antigens. As a later analysis revealed, the rate of TCR association differed by HLA locus, with DRB1 most and HLA-C fewest.

In the case of this clone: Its matching antigen is unknown.

The PCR employed 60 Vbeta primers together with 13 Jbeta primers. Sequencing used immunoSEQ multiplex PCR; TCRdb keeps in-frame clones, though not all of them. This repertoire shows tens of thousands of clones, roughly 76% found once; its top ten account for more than 7%. The CDR3 sequence is 14 residues long. Germline V gene lookup returns CDR1 GTSNPN and CDR2 SVGIG (reference sequence). V was clipped by 1 base and J by 3 bases, with 12 bases between them. This TCR was sampled from a woman in her thirties in good health and CMV-seropositive. V usage is TRBV30 and J usage is TRBJ1-2, with D perhaps matching TRBD1 (5 bases). The sequenced material came from PBMCs. CDR3 region: CAWSEFGDYYGYTF. As DNA, the CDR3 is TGTGCCTGGAGTGAATTTGGGGACTACTATGGCTACACCTTC.